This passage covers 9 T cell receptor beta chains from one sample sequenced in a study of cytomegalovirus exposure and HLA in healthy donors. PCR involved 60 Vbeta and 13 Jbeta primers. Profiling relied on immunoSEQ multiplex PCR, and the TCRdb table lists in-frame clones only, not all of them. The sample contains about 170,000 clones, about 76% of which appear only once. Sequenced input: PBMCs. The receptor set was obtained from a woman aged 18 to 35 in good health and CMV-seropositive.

The CDR3 spells CASHGDNEKLFF. CDR3 DNA sequence: TGTGCCAGTCACGGGGATAATGAAAAACTGTTTTTT. This sequence joins TRBV19 and TRBJ1-4; no clear D gene. Per the germline V gene, CDR1 is LNHDA and CDR2 is SQIVND (reference sequence). The CDR3 is 12 amino acids. Trimming shortened V by 8 bases and J by 4 bases, and 8 bases separated the two germline ends.

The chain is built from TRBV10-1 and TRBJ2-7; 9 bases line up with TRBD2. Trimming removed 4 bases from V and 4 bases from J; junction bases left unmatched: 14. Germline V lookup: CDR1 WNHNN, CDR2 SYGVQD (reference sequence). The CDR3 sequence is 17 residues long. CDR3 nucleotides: TGCGCCAGCAGTGTGGCTTGCGGGGGGGCCAAGAGGTACGAGCAGTACTTC. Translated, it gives CASSVACGGAKRYEQYF.

The chain's CDR3 is CASRLKTGPTYEQYF. The CDR3 DNA is TGTGCCAGCAGACTTAAGACAGGGCCCACATACGAGCAGTACTTC. The V and J genes are TRBV28 and TRBJ2-7; TRBD1 matches 7 bases. This CDR3 contains 15 residues. The germline gives CDR1 MDHEN, CDR2 SYDVKM. Germline trimming cut 6 bases from V and 4 bases from J; bases unmatched to any gene: 12.

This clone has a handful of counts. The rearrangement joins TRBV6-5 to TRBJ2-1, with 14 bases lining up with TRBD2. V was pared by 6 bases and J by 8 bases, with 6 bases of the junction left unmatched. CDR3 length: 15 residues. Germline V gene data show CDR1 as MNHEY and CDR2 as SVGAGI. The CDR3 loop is CASSPTSGGADEQFF. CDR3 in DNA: TGTGCCAGCAGCCCGACTAGCGGGGGGGCTGATGAGCAGTTCTTC.

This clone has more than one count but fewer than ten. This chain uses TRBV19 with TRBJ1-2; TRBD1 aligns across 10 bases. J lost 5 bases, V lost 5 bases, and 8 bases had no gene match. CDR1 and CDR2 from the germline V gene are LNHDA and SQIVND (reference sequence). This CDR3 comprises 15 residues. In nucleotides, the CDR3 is TGTGCCAGTAGTGCCCGGGACAGGGGAGGATATGGCTACACCTTC. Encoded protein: CASSARDRGGYGYTF.

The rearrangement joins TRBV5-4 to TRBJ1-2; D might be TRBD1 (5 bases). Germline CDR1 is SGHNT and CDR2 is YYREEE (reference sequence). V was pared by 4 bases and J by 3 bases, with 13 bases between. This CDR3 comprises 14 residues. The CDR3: CASSPETAYYGYTF. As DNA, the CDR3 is TGTGCCAGCAGCCCCGAGACAGCCTACTATGGCTACACCTTC.

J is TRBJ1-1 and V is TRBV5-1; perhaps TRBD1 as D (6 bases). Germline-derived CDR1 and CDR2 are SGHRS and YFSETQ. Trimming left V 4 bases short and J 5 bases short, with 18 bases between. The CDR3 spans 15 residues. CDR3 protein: CASSKLGGRDTEAFF. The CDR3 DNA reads TGCGCCAGCAGCAAACTGGGGGGGCGGGATACTGAAGCTTTCTTT.

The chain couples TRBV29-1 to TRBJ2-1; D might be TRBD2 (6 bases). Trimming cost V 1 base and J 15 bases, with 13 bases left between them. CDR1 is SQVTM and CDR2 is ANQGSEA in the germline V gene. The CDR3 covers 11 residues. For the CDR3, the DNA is TGCAGCGTTGAAGCGGAGACTAGGCTGTTCTTC. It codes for CSVEAETRLFF.

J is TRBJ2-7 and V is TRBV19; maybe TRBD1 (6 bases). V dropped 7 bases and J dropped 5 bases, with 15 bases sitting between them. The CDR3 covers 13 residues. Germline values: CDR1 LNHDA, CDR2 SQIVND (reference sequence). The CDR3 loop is CASNTGLGDEQYF. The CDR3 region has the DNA TGTGCCAGTAACACAGGGTTAGGAGACGAGCAGTACTTC.